The rows below give T cell receptor beta chains drawn from one sample of a study of beta chain features in type 1 diabetes. Profiling relied on immunoSEQ multiplex PCR, and the TCRdb table lists in-frame clones only, not all of them. The table includes hundreds of thousands of clones, roughly a sixth detected once. Source material: naive CD4+ T cells from blood. Source of these receptors: a man aged 18 to 30 in good health. The CDR3 runs from the conserved cysteine through the conserved F or W. D genes are given only for firm matches. Not all rows give a size; the values are once, few, many and, for expanded clones, a class.

clone size	D gene	V gene	J gene	CDR3 protein	CDR3 DNA
-	-	TRBV14	TRBJ2-3	CASSQARLRGTDTQYF	TGTGCCAGCAGCCAAGCCAGGCTCAGGGGCACAGATACGCAGTATTTT
few	-	TRBV28	TRBJ2-7	CASSFPGQRYEQYF	TGTGCCAGCAGTTTTCCCGGACAGCGCTACGAGCAGTACTTC
-	-	TRBV15	TRBJ1-3	CATSRLTARHTIYF	TGTGCCACCAGCAGATTGACCGCCCGACACACCATATATTTT
-	-	TRBV28	TRBJ1-3	CASSFPRAGNTIYF	TGTGCCAGCAGTTTTCCCAGGGCTGGAAACACCATATATTTT
-	TRBD1	TRBV6-5	TRBJ1-1	CASSRQGSTEAFF	TGTGCCAGCAGTAGACAGGGTAGCACTGAAGCTTTCTTT
-	TRBD1	TRBV27	TRBJ1-5	CASSLSANRDRAYNQPQHF	TGTGCCAGCAGTTTATCGGCTAACCGGGACAGGGCCTACAATCAGCCCCAGCATTTT
few	-	TRBV28	TRBJ1-4	CASIPGGNEKLFF	TGTGCCAGCATCCCTGGGGGTAATGAAAAACTGTTTTTT
-	-	TRBV28	TRBJ2-6	CASRYSGANVLTF	TGTGCCAGCAGATACTCTGGGGCCAACGTCCTGACTTTC
-	-	TRBV5-6	TRBJ2-6	CASSWGTTILLSGANVLTF	TGTGCCAGCAGCTGGGGGACGACGATCCTCCTCTCTGGGGCCAACGTCCTGACTTTC
-	-	TRBV19	TRBJ2-4	CASSIGFLAKNIQYF	TGTGCCAGTAGTATCGGCTTTCTAGCCAAAAACATTCAGTACTTC
few	TRBD1	TRBV5-1	TRBJ2-5	CASSLDRGRETQYF	TGCGCCAGCAGCTTGGACAGGGGGCGAGAGACCCAGTACTTC
-	-	TRBV5-4	TRBJ2-1	CASSLVRNEQFF	TGTGCCAGCAGCTTGGTGCGAAATGAGCAGTTCTTC
few	TRBD1	TRBV7-2	TRBJ1-1	CASKPTGSFVTEAFF	TGTGCCAGCAAGCCGACAGGGTCTTTCGTCACTGAAGCTTTCTTT
-	-	TRBV29-1	TRBJ1-1	CSGQWGQNTEAFF	TGCAGCGGCCAGTGGGGGCAGAACACTGAAGCTTTCTTT
few	TRBD1	TRBV30	TRBJ1-6	CAWSLGTGYNSPLHF	TGTGCCTGGAGTCTCGGGACAGGGTATAATTCACCCCTCCACTTT
few	TRBD2	TRBV9	TRBJ2-7	CASSLIAGDYEQYF	TGTGCCAGCAGCTTAATAGCGGGAGACTACGAGCAGTACTTC
few	-	TRBV7-2	TRBJ2-2	CASSAWGSRELFF	TGTGCCAGCAGCGCCTGGGGGTCTAGGGAGCTGTTTTTT
few	-	TRBV27	TRBJ1-4	CASRAIRKTNEKLFF	TGTGCCAGCAGGGCCATTCGGAAAACTAATGAAAAACTGTTTTTT
-	-	TRBV28	TRBJ1-1	CASKTPPGANTEAFF	TGTGCCAGCAAAACACCCCCCGGGGCGAACACTGAAGCTTTCTTT
-	-	TRBV2	TRBJ2-7	CASSELALGQYF	TGTGCCAGCAGTGAATTGGCTCTGGGTCAGTACTTC
few	TRBD1	TRBV15	TRBJ1-1	CATSNYSRGPTEAFF	TGTGCCACCAGCAATTATTCCAGGGGGCCCACTGAAGCTTTCTTT
few	-	TRBV28	TRBJ1-1	CASSLGGNTEAFF	TGTGCCAGCAGTTTGGGGGGGAACACTGAAGCTTTCTTT
few	-	TRBV5-1	TRBJ2-2	CASSTSGLNTGELFF	TGCGCCAGCAGCACGAGTGGGCTGAACACCGGGGAGCTGTTTTTT
few	TRBD1	TRBV2	TRBJ1-2	CASRGGQNYGYTF	TGTGCCAGCAGGGGGGGACAGAACTATGGCTACACCTTC
few	-	TRBV28	TRBJ1-2	CASGALTGHGYTF	TGTGCCAGCGGCGCACTAACAGGGCATGGCTACACCTTC
-	-	TRBV4-2	TRBJ1-2	CASTHGSGLNYGYTF	TGTGCCAGCACGCACGGGAGTGGTTTGAACTATGGCTACACCTTC
few	-	TRBV29-1	TRBJ2-6	CSVPAGRLSGANVLTF	TGCAGCGTTCCCGCAGGGCGATTATCTGGGGCCAACGTCCTGACTTTC
few	-	TRBV4-1	TRBJ2-6	CASSQDFTSGANVLTF	TGCGCCAGCAGCCAAGATTTTACCTCTGGGGCCAACGTCCTGACTTTC
-	TRBD2	TRBV11-2	TRBJ2-5	CASSPGLAGRETQYF	TGTGCCAGCAGCCCCGGACTAGCGGGAAGAGAGACCCAGTACTTC
-	-	TRBV7-9	TRBJ2-5	CASSSIGTVQETQYF	TGTGCCAGCAGCTCCATAGGGACGGTCCAAGAGACCCAGTACTTC
many	-	TRBV11-1	TRBJ2-1	CASSLEPGLAYNEQFF	TGTGCCAGCAGCTTAGAGCCGGGTCTCGCCTACAATGAGCAGTTCTTC
-	TRBD1	TRBV2	TRBJ1-2	CASRGYRGPGGYTF	TGTGCCAGCAGAGGCTACAGGGGTCCGGGTGGCTACACCTTC
few	-	TRBV10-3	TRBJ2-7	CAISASYEQYF	TGTGCCATCAGTGCTTCTTACGAGCAGTACTTC
-	-	TRBV18	TRBJ2-1	CASSPRIVMGTEQFF	TGTGCCAGCTCACCGAGGATTGTGATGGGAACTGAGCAGTTCTTC
-	-	TRBV5-1	TRBJ2-5	CASSFTGTQETQYF	TGCGCCAGCAGCTTCACCGGGACCCAAGAGACCCAGTACTTC
-	-	TRBV5-4	TRBJ1-2	CASSSFRDGYTF	TGTGCCAGCAGCTCCTTCAGGGATGGCTACACCTTC
many	-	TRBV10-3	TRBJ2-3	CAISLSGSSTDTQYF	TGTGCCATCTCCCTTTCGGGGTCTAGCACAGATACGCAGTATTTT
-	-	TRBV18	TRBJ2-2	CASSPSLVTGTGELFF	TGTGCCAGCTCACCCTCTCTAGTTACGGGCACCGGGGAGCTGTTTTTT
-	-	TRBV10-3	TRBJ2-5	CAIRLAGQETQYF	TGTGCCATCAGACTGGCAGGGCAAGAGACCCAGTACTTC
few	-	TRBV5-1	TRBJ2-7	CASSLPGSEQYF	TGCGCCAGCAGCTTGCCAGGGTCCGAGCAGTACTTC
few	-	TRBV7-2	TRBJ2-1	CASSPRGAQYNEQFF	TGTGCCAGCAGCCCAAGGGGGGCCCAATACAATGAGCAGTTCTTC